The source of this TCR beta chain is a study of shared clonotypes between healthy human individuals. Study observations and caveats: Relative to their counterparts shared across all four donors, non-shared clonotypes exhibited diminished generation probabilities.

CDR1 SQVTM and CDR2 ANQGSEA come from the germline V gene. V dropped 4 bases and J dropped 1 base, with 13 bases sitting between them. This CDR3 is built from 14 residues. Donors were healthy HIV-negative adults without recently reported acute infections or vaccinations. For this clone: Its antigen is unidentified.

Profiling relied on immunoSEQ multiplex PCR, and the TCRdb table lists in-frame clones only, not all of them. The data show about a million clones, roughly 72% seen once. The sequenced sample was memory CD4+ T cells sorted from blood. The subset was: CD45RA-negative fraction. The chain is built from TRBV29-1 and TRBJ1-1; the D is unclear. This TCR was recovered from a man between 18 and 35 years old in good health. For the CDR3, the DNA is TGCAGCGTTGTGGAGGGTAAAGGGAACACTGAAGCTTTCTTT. Residues: CSVVEGKGNTEAFF.